This TCR beta chain came from a study of immune evolution from preneoplasia to lung adenocarcinoma. Study-level findings and limits: T cell clonality was higher in KRAS-mutant than EGFR-mutant or wild-type nodules. Normal lung had the highest top T cell clone frequencies.

Remarks on this clone: Its target is unknown.

The germline gives CDR1 LNHNV, CDR2 YYDKDF (reference sequence). The CDR3 contains 14 residues. V shed 7 bases and J 4 bases; nucleotides not matched to a gene: 8. Some clones are missing from TCRdb's copy, which holds only in-frame ones; the method was immunoSEQ multiplex PCR. The sample comprises thousands of clones, roughly 80% of which are singletons, and roughly 2.4% rests with the top ten. This rearrangement joins TRBV15 to TRBJ2-7; the match to TRBD1 covers 9 bases. The sequencing input was FFPE invasive lung adenocarcinoma tissue. The TCR originated in a person between 50 and 70 years old with lung adenocarcinoma. Written as DNA, the CDR3 is TGTGCCACCAAGGCCGGGACAGGGTCGTACGAGCAGTACTTC. Its protein is CATKAGTGSYEQYF.